These 21 T cell receptor beta chains came from one sample sequenced in a study of T-cell memory formation after mild COVID-19. MiXCR was run by TCRdb on the 5' RACE reads, yielding one entry per CDR3 protein. This table has around 340,000 distinct CDR3 sequences, roughly 15% appearing once. The sequencing sample was made of PBMCs or a T cell subset sorted from them (not recorded which). These receptors were obtained from a man in his late teens or twenties who had mild COVID-19 (a few samples of this study predate the infection). Cell type and time point are not known.

The genes are TRBV7-8 and TRBJ2-2, with D perhaps TRBD1 (5 bases). Germline V gives CDR1 SGHVS, CDR2 FQNEAQ. The length of the CDR3 is 15 residues. Trimming shortened V by 5 bases and J by 7 bases, and 17 bases separated the two germline ends. The CDR3 sequence: CASSRTGPGVGELFF. Here the CDR3 DNA reads TGTGCCAGCAGCAGAACAGGTCCGGGTGTCGGGGAGCTGTTTTTT.

As DNA, the CDR3 is TGTGCCAGCTCACCCCCTATATCTGAGCAGTTCTTC. Its protein product is CASSPPISEQFF. The genes are TRBV18 and TRBJ2-1; unclear D gene. This CDR3 comprises 12 residues. With 3 bases removed from V and 9 bases from J, the gap between germline ends came to 9 bases. The V gene's germline CDR1 is KGHSH and CDR2 LQKENI. The whole variable domain, remainder taken from reference TRBV18 and TRBJ2-1, is NAGVMQNPRHLVRRRGQEARLRCSPMKGHSHVYWYRQLPEEGLKFMVYLQKENIIDESGMPKERFSAEFPKEGPSILRIQQVVRGDSAAYFCASSPPISEQFFGPGTRLTVL.

This rearrangement joins TRBV9 to TRBJ2-5, with TRBD2 matching over 12 bases. The CDR3 is 17 residues long. Germline V CDR1 and CDR2: SGDLS, YYNGEE. With 4 bases clipped from V and 4 bases from J, the junction kept 11 bases outside the gene matches. The CDR3 loop is CASSLGASGGAVETQYF. CDR3 bases: TGTGCCAGCAGCCTGGGGGCTAGCGGGGGGGCCGTAGAGACCCAGTACTTC.

This sequence joins TRBV20-1 and TRBJ1-2, with D perhaps TRBD1 (5 bases). Trimming stripped 2 bases from V and 8 bases from J, with 12 bases between. The CDR3 runs 12 residues. The germline V gene has CDR1 DFQATT and CDR2 SNEGSKA (reference sequence). In DNA form, the CDR3 reads TGCAGTGCTAGACCCGTCGGGGGAGGCTACACCTTC. Translation gives CSARPVGGGYTF.

V is TRBV12-3 or TRBV12-4 and J is TRBJ2-2; weak D call: TRBD1 (5 bases). The CDR3 totals 12 residues. Trimming took 10 bases from V and 6 from J, leaving 12 bases between them. CDR3 nucleotides: TGTGCCACCTCTAGGGGTGCCGGGGAGCTGTTTTTT. Amino acids: CATSRGAGELFF.

This clonotype has a count of ten or more. The gene calls are TRBV5-1 and TRBJ1-1, with TRBD1 as a possible D gene (5 bases). Germline V gene sequence: CDR1 SGHRS, CDR2 YFSETQ. This CDR3 is 14 amino acids long. V lost 4 bases and J 1 base, leaving 11 bases between the germline ends. CDR3 sequence (DNA): TGCGCCAGCAGCCCGGATACAGGGAACACTGAAGCTTTCTTT. Translating gives CASSPDTGNTEAFF.

This clonotype was seen only a few times. This chain uses TRBV6-2 or TRBV6-3 with TRBJ2-4; D gene uncertain. The V end was cut by 6 bases, the J end by 0 bases, with 18 bases between. The CDR3 is made up of 17 amino acids. Germline loops: CDR1 MNHEY, CDR2 SVGEGT. The CDR3 protein is CASRSPLSSLAKNIQYF. The CDR3 nucleotides are TGTGCCAGCAGATCCCCCCTTTCGAGCTTAGCCAAAAACATTCAGTACTTC.

This clonotype was detected ten times or more. The chain couples TRBV6-5 to TRBJ2-5; maybe TRBD1 (7 bases). Germline CDR1 reads MNHEY; CDR2 reads SVGAGI. Trimming removed 5 bases at V and 4 bases at J, with 17 bases between. CDR3 length: 15 amino acids. This CDR3 reads CASSKGTVGGETQYF. CDR3 nucleotides: TGTGCCAGCAGTAAGGGGACAGTGGGGGGAGAGACCCAGTACTTC.

This chain joins TRBV4-3 and TRBJ2-1, with D tentatively TRBD2 (5 bases). This CDR3 comprises 16 residues. Germline assignment: CDR1 LGHNA and CDR2 YSLEER. Trimming removed 4 bases from V and 3 bases from J, with 16 bases in between. CDR3 region: CASSLYPADVYNEQFF. CDR3 coding DNA: TGCGCCAGCAGCCTCTATCCAGCGGACGTCTACAATGAGCAGTTCTTC.

This clonotype has only a few counts. The chain couples TRBV7-9 to TRBJ2-1; TRBD2 matches 7 bases. Germline lookup yields CDR1 SEHNR and CDR2 FQNEAQ (reference sequence). CDR3 length: 14 amino acids. V lost 2 bases to trimming and J lost 6 bases; unmatched junction nucleotides: 4. CDR3: CASSLSGTTNEQFF. DNA of the CDR3: TGTGCCAGCAGCTTATCCGGGACTACCAATGAGCAGTTCTTC. The full variable domain, completed using reference TRBV7-9 and TRBJ2-1, is DTGVSQNPRHKITKRGQNVTFRCDPISEHNRLYWYRQTLGQGPEFLTYFQNEAQLEKSRLLSDRFSAERPKGSFSTLEIQRTEQGDSAMYLCASSLSGTTNEQFFGPGTRLTVL.

This clonotype was seen a handful of times. The rearrangement links TRBV23-1 to TRBJ2-1; no reliable D call. TRBV23-1 is marked as an open reading frame, function uncertain. The CDR3 consists of 13 residues. Trimming cost V 3 bases and J 7 bases, with 10 bases left between them. This CDR3 reads CASSHGFGNEQFF. Written as DNA, the CDR3 is TGCGCCAGCAGTCATGGGTTTGGGAATGAGCAGTTCTTC.

This clonotype has just a few counts. This chain joins TRBV27 and TRBJ2-1, with D hard to call. Germline V gene lookup returns CDR1 MNHEY and CDR2 SMNVEV (reference sequence). This CDR3 spans 14 amino acids. V was cut by 3 bases and J by 6 bases, with 12 bases left in between. The CDR3 sequence: CASSFGLLFNEQFF. The CDR3 DNA is TGTGCCAGCAGTTTTGGTCTCCTATTCAATGAGCAGTTCTTC.

The V call is TRBV9, the J call TRBJ1-2, with 7 bases identical to TRBD1. With V trimmed by 0 bases and J by 3 bases, 5 bases remained unmatched. The germline CDR1 and CDR2 sequences are SGDLS and YYNGEE. The CDR3 extends over 15 amino acids. The CDR3 sequence is CASSVGGRGYYGYTF. In DNA form, the CDR3 reads TGTGCCAGCAGCGTAGGCGGCAGGGGGTACTATGGCTACACCTTC.

This clonotype occurred a few times. The gene calls are TRBV7-8 and TRBJ2-7, with D hard to call. With 5 bases removed from V and 6 bases from J, the gap between germline ends came to 20 bases. CDR3 length: 15 residues. Germline-derived CDR1 and CDR2 are SGHVS and FQNEAQ. As DNA, the CDR3 is TGTGCCAGCAGCCCCCCCGGGCCAGAAGGTCCCGAGCAGTACGTC. This gives the protein CASSPPGPEGPEQYV.

This clonotype occurred a few times. J is TRBJ2-2 and V is TRBV9; 11 nucleotides align to TRBD2. This CDR3 is built from 16 residues. Losses at the gene ends were 3 bases for V and 3 bases for J; bases not matched to a gene: 4. CDR1 SGDLS and CDR2 YYNGEE come from the germline V gene. CDR3 DNA sequence: TGTGCCAGCAGCGGTAGCGGGGGGGCATACACCGGGGAGCTGTTTTTT. Amino acids: CASSGSGGAYTGELFF.

J is TRBJ2-1 and V is TRBV7-6; D not certain. This CDR3 contains 14 residues. Trimming took off 2 bases at V and 4 bases at J, with 9 bases between the two ends. CDR1 and CDR2 from the germline V gene are SGHVS and FNYEAQ. The CDR3 DNA reads TGTGCCAGCAGCTTACTCGGGCCATACAATGAGCAGTTCTTC. Residues: CASSLLGPYNEQFF.

This chain links TRBV4-1 with TRBJ2-1; D gene unclear. The germline CDR1 and CDR2 sequences are MGHRA and YSYEKL. V was cut by 4 bases and J by 4 bases, with 8 bases left in between. The CDR3 is 13 amino acids. CDR3 protein: CASSLMGYNEQFF. As DNA, the CDR3 is TGCGCCAGCAGCCTCATGGGTTACAATGAGCAGTTCTTC.

CDR3 DNA: TGCGCCAGCAGCCAAAATCGGGTGGGCGGCAGGGCTGGGGCCAACGTCCTGACTTTC. Translating it yields CASSQNRVGGRAGANVLTF. The V and J genes are TRBV4-1 and TRBJ2-6; TRBD1 might be the D (5 bases). Germline V gene lookup returns CDR1 MGHRA and CDR2 YSYEKL. CDR3 length: 19 residues. The germline V and J ends were trimmed by 2 bases and 2 bases, with 19 bases remaining between them.

This clonotype was found once. The chain uses TRBV6-6 and TRBJ2-2; 9 positions agree with TRBD1. With V trimmed by 0 bases and J by 0 bases, 11 bases remained unmatched. This CDR3 region has 20 residues. The germline CDR1 and CDR2 sequences are MNHNY and SVGAGI (reference sequence). The CDR3 DNA sequence: TGTGCCAGCAGTTACTCGAGACGGACAGGGGCCCACCCGAACACCGGGGAGCTGTTTTTT. This gives the protein CASSYSRRTGAHPNTGELFF.

Regarding this clonotype: Compared with germline, one end of the junction differs, possibly owing to a read error. The J gene is TRBJ2-5, the V gene TRBV4-3, with D maybe TRBD2 (6 bases). Germline V gene sequence: CDR1 LGHNA, CDR2 YSLEER. This CDR3 comprises 13 residues. CDR3 in amino acids: CASRQGTLETQYF. In DNA, the CDR3 is TGCGCCAGCAGACAAGGGACTCTAGAGACCCAGTACTTC.

V is TRBV10-3 and J is TRBJ2-7, with a tentative D call TRBD1 (6 bases). Germline loops: CDR1 ENHRY, CDR2 SYGVKD. This CDR3 comprises 13 residues. The CDR3: CDISESGTTPQYV. The CDR3 coding sequence is TGTGACATCAGTGAGTCCGGGACAACACCACAGTACGTC.